This TCR beta chain was sequenced in a study of human T cells and chemical hapten exposure. Study information: Alopecia universalis, totalis or areata was present in patients who were mostly female. Study findings and constraints: Because all patients had alopecia, their immune responses might differ from healthy ones.

Time point indicated: patch test 1, 2 weeks after DPC sensitization. Treatment indicated: therapeutic diphenylcyclopropenone sensitization with weekly scalp DPC. Unique molecular identifiers were attached to individual cDNA molecules during library preparation. TCRdb fed the RACE reads into MiXCR, producing one record per CDR3 protein. Of about 49,000 distinct CDR3 sequences in the sample, 9% to 9.5% are singletons; the top ten hold 3.5% to 5.5%. Ten or more counts support this clonotype. No antigen is known for it. CDR3 size: 15 residues. Germline values: CDR1 SGHVS, CDR2 FQNEAQ. Trimming took off 6 bases at V and 1 base at J, with 15 bases between the two ends.

The source is a woman aged 50 to 60 with alopecia areata. Some clones in this sample may be carry-over from other donors' samples. The gene calls are TRBV7-8 and TRBJ2-5; the D is unclear. The sample in question was whole blood, obtained in connection with sensitization to the hapten diphenylcyclopropenone (DPC). The CDR3 loop reads CASRSGRRSQETQYF. The CDR3 nucleotides are TGTGCCAGCAGGTCCGGACGGCGGTCCCAAGAGACCCAGTACTTC.